This T cell receptor beta chain was recorded in a study of T-cell reconstitution after alpha-beta-depleted transplantation in children. Notes on the study in general: Recipient T cells and thymic progenitors that survived were the source of the high TCRbeta diversity seen at day 60 in some patients. A year had passed since transplant, and T-cell counts and diversity by then came mostly from newly produced T cells. Several hundred expanded graft clones reportedly were the source of alpha-beta T cells about two months after transplant.

Preparation of the TCRbeta library was carried out with unique molecular identifiers. TCRdb analysed the PCR reads with MiXCR anew, one entry per CDR3 protein. Of some 300,000 distinct CDR3 sequences listed, over 7.5% are singletons. From germline, CDR1 is LNHDA and CDR2 SQIVND (reference sequence). V was clipped by 8 bases and J by 8 bases; unmatched bases: 13. The CDR3 length is 15 residues. About this clonotype itself: Antigen: not known.

The specimen was peripheral blood, collected 360 days after TCRalphabeta/CD19-depleted stem cell transplant. The chain carries TRBV19 and TRBJ2-1, with TRBD1 matching over 9 bases. This TCR was recovered from a female patient aged 2-10 years who had a stem cell transplant for Fanconi anemia, so the T cells may come from the graft donor. The CDR3 reads CASGGGGTGMYEQFF. In nucleotides, the CDR3 is TGTGCCAGTGGGGGAGGCGGGACAGGGATGTATGAGCAGTTCTTC.